These T cell receptor beta chains were read from a single sample in a study of T cells in Graves' hyperthyroidism and ophthalmopathy. TCRdb re-analysed the multiplex PCR reads in MiXCR, keeping a single row per CDR3 protein. Among about 720,000 distinct CDR3 sequences, about 17% were seen once, and the ten largest hold approximately 15%. Specimen: blood. These receptors were collected from a woman between 50 and 59 years old with Graves' hyperthyroidism that later progressed to Graves' ophthalmopathy. CDR3s include the opening cysteine and the closing phenylalanine or tryptophan. D genes are given only for firm matches. The listing skips clone size in some rows; elsewhere it reads once, few, many or a size class.

TGTGCCAGCAGCCAAGTCCGGGACAGCACTGAAGCTTTCTTT	CASSQVRDSTEAFF	TRBJ1-1	TRBV3-1	few	TRBD1
TGTGCCAGCAGTCCTCGAATCAGACTAGCGGGGCCACGGGAGACCCAGTACTTC	CASSPRIRLAGPRETQYF	TRBJ2-5	TRBV12-3/TRBV12-4	many	TRBD2
TGTGCCAGCAGTTTCGAAGGAGTGACAGACTGGGGCAATCAGCCCCAGCATTTT	CASSFEGVTDWGNQPQHF	TRBJ1-5	TRBV12-3/TRBV12-4	.	.
TGTGCCAGCAGTTCCTCGCAGGTCAGCAATGAGCAGTTCTTC	CASSSSQVSNEQFF	TRBJ2-1	TRBV9	.	.
TGTGCCAGCACACACCCTCAGGGTGGGGGAGCAGATACGCAGTATTTT	CASTHPQGGGADTQYF	TRBJ2-3	TRBV7-8	many	.
TGTGCCAGCAGTTTTGGTACAGGGAACCAAGAGACCCAGTACTTC	CASSFGTGNQETQYF	TRBJ2-5	TRBV12-3/TRBV12-4	many	.
TGCGCCAGCAGCCAACCGGCCAGGGGTTTCAACTATGGCTACACCTTC	CASSQPARGFNYGYTF	TRBJ1-2	TRBV4-1	few	.
TGTGCCACCAAGGACCGGGGAGATACGCAGTATTTT	CATKDRGDTQYF	TRBJ2-3	TRBV24-1	.	.
TGTGCCAGCAGCGGACAGAGAGCGGGGGGCACAGATACGCAGTATTTT	CASSGQRAGGTDTQYF	TRBJ2-3	TRBV11-2	.	TRBD2
TGTGCCAGCTCACCACCGGGGACAGGGCGTCAGCCCCAGCATTTT	CASSPPGTGRQPQHF	TRBJ1-5	TRBV18	.	TRBD1
TGCAGTGCTAGAGAAGGTCAGGGGCACTACAATGAGCAGTTCTTC	CSAREGQGHYNEQFF	TRBJ2-1	TRBV20-1	.	.
TGTGCCAGCAGCGTGACAGGGACGGGCAATCAGCCCCAGCATTTT	CASSVTGTGNQPQHF	TRBJ1-5	TRBV9	.	TRBD1
TGTGCCAGCAGCCAAGACGGGGCCTATGGCTACACCTTC	CASSQDGAYGYTF	TRBJ1-2	TRBV4-2	few	.
TGTGCCACCAGCCTCCGGTCTTGGCAGCCCCAGCATTTT	CATSLRSWQPQHF	TRBJ1-5	TRBV15	.	.
TGTGCCAGCGGGCGGGACGTATACTCTGGGGCCAACGTCCTGACTTTC	CASGRDVYSGANVLTF	TRBJ2-6	TRBV2	.	.
TGCAGCCTTACCCGACAGGGGGAAGCTTTCTTT	CSLTRQGEAFF	TRBJ1-1	TRBV29-1	.	TRBD1
TGTGCCAGCAGTGAAGTTTCAGGGTTGGATCAGCCCCAGCATTTT	CASSEVSGLDQPQHF	TRBJ1-5	TRBV2	many	.
TGCGCCAGCCGGAGGGGGGACACTGAAGCTTTCTTT	CASRRGDTEAFF	TRBJ1-1	TRBV5-1	many	.
TGTGCCAGCACTAAACAGGGGGCCTTGGCAACTGAAGCTTTCTTT	CASTKQGALATEAFF	TRBJ1-1	TRBV12-3/TRBV12-4	few	TRBD1
TGTGCCAGCTCACCGACAGCCTGGACAGGGGTTTTCTACGAGCAGTACTTC	CASSPTAWTGVFYEQYF	TRBJ2-7	TRBV18	.	TRBD1
TGCAGTGCTAGAGATGAGAGAGACCCTAGCGGGATATACGAGCAGTACTTC	CSARDERDPSGIYEQYF	TRBJ2-7	TRBV20-1	.	TRBD2
TGTGCCAGCAGTTACACTGAGCGGGGGAGCTCCTACGAGCAGTACTTC	CASSYTERGSSYEQYF	TRBJ2-7	TRBV7-9	few	TRBD2
TGTGCCAGCATACGGACACAGGGGGACACTGAAGCTTTCTTT	CASIRTQGDTEAFF	TRBJ1-1	TRBV7-2	many	TRBD1
TGTGCCAGCAGCCACGCAGGGAAGACCCTTCGTCCTGAAGCTTCCTTT	CASSHAGKTLRPEASF	TRBJ1-1	TRBV3-1	.	.
TGTGCCAGCAAACTGGACAGGGGGCTTGACACTGAAGCTTTCTTT	CASKLDRGLDTEAFF	TRBJ1-1	TRBV6-1	.	TRBD1
TGTGCCAGCAGCTTTGAAGGGGCTAATCAGCCCCAGCATTTT	CASSFEGANQPQHF	TRBJ1-5	TRBV5-5	many	.
TGTGCCAGCAGCACCGACAAAAACAGGGAGCGCACAGATACGCAGTATTTT	CASSTDKNRERTDTQYF	TRBJ2-3	TRBV5-4	.	.
TGTGCCATCAGTGAGTCACTAGCTTCACCTAGTTACGAGCAGTACTTC	CAISESLASPSYEQYF	TRBJ2-7	TRBV10-3	few	.
TGTGCCAGCAGCTTGACCGGGACACTCCCTTTCCACACCTTC	CASSLTGTLPFHTF	TRBJ1-2	TRBV7-9	.	.
TGTGCCGGAGCCCGGGCAGTCTACAATGAGCAGTTCTTC	CAGARAVYNEQFF	TRBJ2-1	TRBV2	many	.
TGTGCCAGCACTCCTTCCGGGACACCGGTCGGCTATGGCTACACCTTC	CASTPSGTPVGYGYTF	TRBJ1-2	TRBV11-1	many	.
TGTGCCAGCAGCCTAACAGCTTTTAGTGAGCAGTTCTTC	CASSLTAFSEQFF	TRBJ2-1	TRBV7-9	few	.
TGCGCCAGCAGCCCGACAGGGGCTGGCAATCAGCCCCAGCATTTT	CASSPTGAGNQPQHF	TRBJ1-5	TRBV5-1	many	TRBD1
TGTGCCAGCAGACGGAGCTCCTATAATTCACCCCCCCACTTT	CASRRSSYNSPPHF	TRBJ1-6	TRBV6-2/TRBV6-3	few	.
TGCGCCAGCAGCTTGTTCGGCGTTGTGCACACCGATGACTCCTACGAGCAGTACTTC	CASSLFGVVHTDDSYEQYF	TRBJ2-7	TRBV5-1	.	.
TGCGCCAGCAGCCCGCGCGGGACACCCCTTGATGGCTACACCTTC	CASSPRGTPLDGYTF	TRBJ1-2	TRBV5-1	many	.
TGTGCCAGCAGCTTAGTAGCGGGAGGGTCCGCCGGGGAGCTGTTTTTT	CASSLVAGGSAGELFF	TRBJ2-2	TRBV7-2	few	TRBD2
TGTGCCAGCAGCGGGACAGGGGGCCTTAAGACCCAGTACTTC	CASSGTGGLKTQYF	TRBJ2-5	TRBV5-6	.	TRBD1
TGCAGCGTTGAAGATTCGGGGGGCCAGCTTGAAGCTTTCTTT	CSVEDSGGQLEAFF	TRBJ1-1	TRBV29-1	.	.
TGTGCCAGCAGCCACTCTTACTATAGCAATCAGCCCCAGCATTTT	CASSHSYYSNQPQHF	TRBJ1-5	TRBV3-1	many	.
TGTGCCAGCAGCTTCAGACGCCACTATAGCAATCAGCCCCAGCATTTT	CASSFRRHYSNQPQHF	TRBJ1-5	TRBV5-1	.	.
TGTGCCAGCAGTGACCAACTACCATACGAGCAGTACTTC	CASSDQLPYEQYF	TRBJ2-7	TRBV2	many	.
TGTGCCAGCAGTAGGACTAGCGGTGACTTCGGAGAGACCCAGTACTTC	CASSRTSGDFGETQYF	TRBJ2-5	TRBV12-3/TRBV12-4	few	TRBD2
TGTGCTAGCAGCTCGGGACAGGGTGGCGGGGAGCTGTTTTTT	CASSSGQGGGELFF	TRBJ2-2	TRBV7-7	.	TRBD1
TGTGCCAGCAGTTACGCTACACCCGGCAGGGTCCAGGAGACCCAGTACTTC	CASSYATPGRVQETQYF	TRBJ2-5	TRBV6-2/TRBV6-3	.	.
TGTGCCAGCAGCTTAGGGACCCCGGGAGCTTTCTTT	CASSLGTPGAFF	TRBJ1-1	TRBV7-9	few	.
TGTGCCTGGAGTGTGGACAGGACTGAGCAGTTCTTC	CAWSVDRTEQFF	TRBJ2-1	TRBV30	many	TRBD1
TGTGCCAGCGGGCGGGAGTTTCAAGCTTTCTTT	CASGREFQAFF	TRBJ1-1	TRBV2	many	.
TGCGCCAGCAGCCAATACCATAGGGCCGGGGAGCTGTTTTTT	CASSQYHRAGELFF	TRBJ2-2	TRBV4-1	.	.
TGTGCCAGCAGTTACGCAGGAGGCTGGCAAGAGACCCAGTACTTC	CASSYAGGWQETQYF	TRBJ2-5	TRBV6-2/TRBV6-3	many	.
TGTGCCAGCAGCTCCCTCCCAAGCGGGGGGGCGGGGGAGCAGTTCTTC	CASSSLPSGGAGEQFF	TRBJ2-1	TRBV9	few	TRBD2
TGCGCCAGCAGCTTGGTTGGGAGCCAGCCCCAGCATTTT	CASSLVGSQPQHF	TRBJ1-5	TRBV5-1	many	.
TGCAGTGCTAGTTACGGGGGGGGGCCGTACAATGAGCAGTTCTTC	CSASYGGGPYNEQFF	TRBJ2-1	TRBV20-1	.	TRBD2
TGTGCCAGCAGAAACCCAGCGGGGGGGGTTACAGATACGCAGTATTTT	CASRNPAGGVTDTQYF	TRBJ2-3	TRBV6-1	.	TRBD2
TGCGCCAGCAGCTTGGGGGGCACTACCTATAATTCACCCCTCCACTTT	CASSLGGTTYNSPLHF	TRBJ1-6	TRBV5-1	.	.